The 25 T cell receptor beta chains listed next were all sequenced from one sample in a study of cytomegalovirus exposure and HLA in healthy donors. The PCR had 60 Vbeta and 13 Jbeta primers. Measured with immunoSEQ multiplex PCR; TCRdb has only the in-frame clones, and not every one. The table has about 140,000 clones, roughly 80% seen once. The sequenced material came from PBMCs. These receptors were taken from a man in his forties in good health and CMV-seronegative.

The chain uses TRBV10-3 and TRBJ1-5; D gene ambiguous. The germline V and J ends were trimmed by 4 bases and 0 bases, with 13 bases remaining between them. Germline CDR1 reads ENHRY; CDR2 reads SYGVKD. The CDR3 is 16 amino acids. The CDR3 DNA reads as TGTGCCATCAGTGCCTCGGATCACTATAGCAATCAGCCCCAGCATTTT. Its translation: CAISASDHYSNQPQHF.

This rearrangement joins TRBV7-8 to TRBJ2-7, with D tentatively TRBD1 (6 bases). There are 14 residues in the CDR3. CDR1 and CDR2 (germline): SGHVS, FQNEAQ. V gave up 5 bases and J gave up 3 bases, with 14 bases separating them. The CDR3 bases are TGTGCCAGCAGCCTAGGTCTAGGGGGCTACGAGCAGTACTTC. This codes for CASSLGLGGYEQYF.

This chain joins TRBV29-1 and TRBJ1-4; weak D call: TRBD1 (6 bases). Between the trimmed V and J ends, which lost 6 bases and 7 bases, there was a span of 15 bases. Looked up from germline, CDR1 is SQVTM and CDR2 is ANQGSEA. The CDR3 extends over 13 amino acids. This CDR3 reads CSVIGRGGEKLFF. In DNA form, the CDR3 reads TGCAGCGTCATCGGCAGGGGTGGTGAAAAACTGTTTTTT.

The table lists this clone with a few counts. J is TRBJ1-5 and V is TRBV15; 7 bases are a match to TRBD1. V trimming: 4 bases; J trimming: 1 base; junction bases outside the gene matches: 1. The CDR3 is 14 residues long. Germline CDR1 reads LNHNV; CDR2 reads YYDKDF (reference sequence). CDR3 region: CATSMDRSNQPQHF. CDR3 in DNA: TGTGCCACCAGCATGGACAGGAGCAATCAGCCCCAGCATTTT.

V is TRBV11-2 and J is TRBJ2-5; TRBD2 is a possible D gene (6 bases). The CDR3 has 13 amino acids. The germline V gene has CDR1 SGHAT and CDR2 FQNNGV. Trimming removed 3 bases from V and 4 bases from J, with 9 bases in between. CDR3 protein: CASSFGGGETQYF. The CDR3 coding sequence is TGTGCCAGCAGCTTTGGGGGAGGAGAGACCCAGTACTTC.

The chain carries TRBV5-1 and TRBJ2-5, with TRBD2 as a possible D gene (6 bases). V lost 0 bases to trimming and J lost 1 base, with 13 bases between them. CDR3 size: 16 residues. Per the germline V gene, CDR1 is SGHRS and CDR2 is YFSETQ. The CDR3 DNA reads as TGCGCCAGCAGCTTGGGGAGGGGAACCCTCCAAGAGACCCAGTACTTC. It translates to CASSLGRGTLQETQYF.

The gene calls are TRBV9 and TRBJ1-5; D ambiguous. V shed 4 bases and J shed 9 bases, with 14 bases lying between them. The V gene's germline CDR1 is SGDLS and CDR2 YYNGEE. This CDR3 has 13 amino acids. The CDR3, as DNA: TGTGCCAGCAGCACCCTCGAGGAAACGCCCCAGCATTTT. Translating it yields CASSTLEETPQHF.

The chain links TRBV27 to TRBJ1-2; 7 bases map to TRBD1. CDR3 length: 18 amino acids. The J segment lost 6 bases and the V segment lost 5 bases, leaving 21 bases of the junction unmatched. Germline CDR1 is MNHEY and CDR2 is SMNVEV (reference sequence). For the CDR3, the DNA is TGTGCCAGCAGTATAACAGCGAGAAAACATCAGGGGGATGATGGCTACACCTTC. As protein: CASSITARKHQGDDGYTF.

V gene TRBV2 combines with J gene TRBJ1-1, with D hard to call. This CDR3 contains 15 residues. Germline values: CDR1 SNHLY, CDR2 FYNNEI. V gave up 5 bases and J gave up 1 base, with 14 bases separating them. The CDR3 sequence: CASSPPTASNTEAFF. In nucleotides, the CDR3 is TGTGCCAGCAGTCCCCCCACAGCTTCGAACACTGAAGCTTTCTTT.

V and J are TRBV5-1 and TRBJ2-3; 9 bases fit TRBD1. Germline loops: CDR1 SGHRS, CDR2 YFSETQ. The CDR3 loop spans 15 amino acids. V was pared by 4 bases and J by 4 bases, with 7 bases of the junction left unmatched. The CDR3 is CASSPSGTGSDTQYF. The DNA for the CDR3 is TGCGCCAGCAGCCCTTCCGGGACAGGGTCAGATACGCAGTATTTT.

In its sample, this clone was seen a few times. The V call is TRBV18, the J call TRBJ2-3, with D tentatively TRBD1 (5 bases). The CDR3 has 13 residues. Germline CDR1 and CDR2: KGHSH and LQKENI. Trimming cost V 6 bases and J 5 bases, with 12 bases left between them. CDR3 coding DNA: TGTGCCAGCTCCCCTCAGGGATTAGATACGCAGTATTTT. This encodes CASSPQGLDTQYF. Full variable domain (remainder filled in from reference TRBV18 and TRBJ2-3): NAGVMQNPRHLVRRRGQEARLRCSPMKGHSHVYWYRQLPEEGLKFMVYLQKENIIDESGMPKERFSAEFPKEGPSILRIQQVVRGDSAAYFCASSPQGLDTQYFGPGTRLTVL.

This clone was found once. The chain recombines TRBV4-2 with TRBJ2-3; D not resolved. CDR1 LGHNA and CDR2 YNFKEQ come from the germline V gene. Trimming removed 0 bases at V and 3 bases at J, with 16 bases between. The CDR3 sequence is 17 residues long. The CDR3 sequence is CASSQDLRLDGTDTQYF. In nucleotides, the CDR3 is TGTGCCAGCAGCCAAGATCTTCGGCTAGACGGGACAGATACGCAGTATTTT.

The sample holds a few counts of this clone. The gene calls are TRBV6-1 and TRBJ1-2, with 7 positions matching TRBD1. This CDR3 is 16 amino acids long. Per germline, CDR1 MNHNS and CDR2 SASEGT. Trimming removed 2 bases from V and 7 bases from J; junction bases left unmatched: 13. This CDR3 is CASSEFPRQGGGGYTF. The CDR3 DNA sequence: TGTGCCAGCAGTGAATTCCCAAGACAGGGTGGAGGTGGCTACACCTTC.

This clone has a handful of counts. This chain connects TRBV5-1 to TRBJ2-3; 8 nucleotides match TRBD2. Trimming at V came to 4 bases and at J to 5 bases, leaving 9 bases not matched to a gene. The CDR3 length is 15 residues. Germline V gene data show CDR1 as SGHRS and CDR2 as YFSETQ. CDR3 region: CASSLVSGDEDTQYF. DNA of the CDR3: TGCGCCAGCAGCCTTGTTAGCGGGGATGAAGATACGCAGTATTTT.

The chain couples TRBV7-7 to TRBJ1-4; weak D call: TRBD1 (5 bases). CDR1 and CDR2 (germline): SSHAT, FNYEAQ (reference sequence). This CDR3 comprises 14 residues. Trimming shortened V by 3 bases and J by 4 bases, and 9 bases separated the two germline ends. The CDR3 loop reads CASSFKGINEKLFF. The CDR3 region has the DNA TGTGCCAGCAGCTTTAAGGGGATTAATGAAAAACTGTTTTTT.

The genes are TRBV19 and TRBJ1-3, with 9 positions matching TRBD1. CDR1 is LNHDA and CDR2 is SQIVND in the germline V gene (reference sequence). Trimming removed 4 bases from V and 4 bases from J; junction bases left unmatched: 8. This CDR3 is 16 amino acids long. CDR3 sequence: CASSTGTGRGGNTIYF. CDR3 DNA: TGTGCCAGTAGTACAGGGACAGGGCGTGGAGGAAACACCATATATTTT.

This clone was observed a handful of times. This chain joins TRBV4-3 and TRBJ2-7; D may be TRBD2 (5 bases). Germline CDR1 is LGHNA and CDR2 is YSLEER. This CDR3 comprises 15 residues. Trimming cost V 4 bases and J 3 bases, with 16 bases left between them. CDR3 DNA: TGCGCCAGCAGCCGAGAGGGCAAGAGTTACTACGAGCAGTACTTC. It encodes CASSREGKSYYEQYF.

A remark on this clone: A read error may account for a junction end that differs from germline. The rearrangement uses TRBV13 and TRBJ2-7; perhaps TRBD1 as D (6 bases). The germline CDR1 and CDR2 sequences are PRHDT and FYEKMQ (reference sequence). The CDR3 is 12 amino acids. The CDR3 is CASSLRQGTVAF. CDR3 nucleotide sequence: TGTGCCAGCAGCCTAAGGCAGGGGACGGTGGCCTTC.

The chain couples TRBV6-5 to TRBJ1-2, with TRBD1 matching 7 bases. Per germline, CDR1 MNHEY and CDR2 SVGAGI. The trim removed 3 bases at V and 3 bases at J, leaving 4 bases unmatched. The CDR3 is 14 residues long. The chain's CDR3 is CASSYEGGHYGYTF. For the CDR3, the DNA is TGTGCCAGCAGTTATGAAGGGGGCCACTATGGCTACACCTTC.

This chain uses TRBV11-2 with TRBJ2-2; 8 nucleotides agree with TRBD2. The CDR3 length is 16 residues. The trim removed 6 bases at V and 7 bases at J, leaving 13 bases unmatched. The germline V gene has CDR1 SGHAT and CDR2 FQNNGV. The DNA of the CDR3 is TGTGCCAGCAGTACCTCAGGGACTAGGGTGGTCGGGGAGCTGTTTTTT. It is translated as CASSTSGTRVVGELFF.

The chain joins TRBV5-1 to TRBJ1-1, with TRBD1 as a possible D gene (5 bases). V lost 0 bases and J 11 bases, leaving 20 bases between the germline ends. The CDR3 consists of 15 residues. CDR1 is SGHRS and CDR2 is YFSETQ in the germline V gene. The CDR3 DNA reads as TGCGCCAGCAGCTTGGATGGCAGGGAAACGAAGAAGGCTTTCTTT. Its protein product is CASSLDGRETKKAFF.

This chain joins TRBV6-5 and TRBJ1-3, with D possibly matching TRBD1 (5 bases). Germline V gives CDR1 MNHEY, CDR2 SVGAGI. CDR3 length equals 16 residues. V lost 0 bases and J lost 1, with 10 bases in between. The CDR3 DNA reads TGTGCCAGCAGTTACTCAGGGACTTCATCTGGAAACACCATATATTTT. Translating gives CASSYSGTSSGNTIYF.

The chain carries TRBV7-6 and TRBJ1-3; 8 positions agree with TRBD1. The germline gives CDR1 SGHVS, CDR2 FNYEAQ. The CDR3 extends over 16 amino acids. With 1 base clipped from V and 3 bases from J, the junction kept 5 bases outside the gene matches. This chain's CDR3 is CASSLDQGAIGNTIYF. In DNA, the CDR3 is TGTGCCAGCAGCTTAGACCAGGGGGCTATTGGAAACACCATATATTTT.

The J gene is TRBJ1-5, the V gene TRBV19, with 8 bases aligning to TRBD1. CDR1 LNHDA and CDR2 SQIVND come from the germline V gene (reference sequence). J gave up 4 bases and V 5 bases, and 4 bases lay outside the gene matches. The CDR3 totals 14 residues. This CDR3 is CASSATGGNQPQHF. CDR3 in DNA: TGTGCCAGTAGTGCCACAGGGGGGAATCAGCCCCAGCATTTT.

This clone was picked up one time. This chain connects TRBV10-3 to TRBJ1-5; D may be TRBD1 (6 bases). This CDR3 is 17 amino acids long. In germline, CDR1 is ENHRY, CDR2 SYGVKD. V was clipped by 3 bases and J by 4 bases, with 19 bases between them. The CDR3 protein is CAISDHTSGVGNQPQHF. In nucleotides, the CDR3 is TGTGCCATCAGTGACCACACCTCAGGGGTAGGTAATCAGCCCCAGCATTTT.